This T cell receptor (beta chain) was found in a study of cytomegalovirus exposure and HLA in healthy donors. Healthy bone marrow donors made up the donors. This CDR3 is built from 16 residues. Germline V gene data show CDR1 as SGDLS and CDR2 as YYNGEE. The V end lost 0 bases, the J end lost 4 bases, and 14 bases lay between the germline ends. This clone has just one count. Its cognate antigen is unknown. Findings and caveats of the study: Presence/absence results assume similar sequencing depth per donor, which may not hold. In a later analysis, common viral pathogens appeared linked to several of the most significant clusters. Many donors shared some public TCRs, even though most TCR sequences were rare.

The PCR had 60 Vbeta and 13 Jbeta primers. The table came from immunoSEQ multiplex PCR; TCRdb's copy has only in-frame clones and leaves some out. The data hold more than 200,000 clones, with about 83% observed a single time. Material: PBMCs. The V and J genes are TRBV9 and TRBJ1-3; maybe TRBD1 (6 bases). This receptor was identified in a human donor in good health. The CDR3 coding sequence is TGTGCCAGCAGCGTAGATGCAGGGGCAACGGGAAACACCATATATTTT. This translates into CASSVDAGATGNTIYF.